This TCR beta chain was identified in a study of blood T cell repertoires in COVID-19 (dated by TCRdb to about 2020). As for the study more broadly: The collaborator samples originated in the United States, Italy and Spain and spanned the acute and convalescent phases of COVID-19. Where available, HLA class I and class II types were taken from metadata supplied by the sample provider and were not determined by assay-based typing. The material from the prospective study consisted of cDNA or gDNA derived from T cells, B-cell-depleted T cells, or PBMCs. Nearly every sample came with metadata listing a de-identified subject ID, COVID-19 status, age in years and sex. The repertoires were released in a freely available public database intended as a resource for research on the immune response to SARS-CoV-2. The dataset comprised deeply sampled blood TCRbeta repertoires from subjects exposed to, actively infected with, or recovered from COVID-19. The samples were drawn from two sources: the first 160 participants of the ongoing ImmuneRACE study, and fewer than 1,500 subjects contributed by 6 global collaborators. General findings and caveats noted by the study authors: The quantity of clinical and demographic metadata differed by source and by participant and was supplied without curation.

In regard to this clone: The clone's antigen remains unknown. Base qualities are not recorded, but no much larger clone differs from it by a single base.

Collaborating institutions collected whole blood in K2EDTA tubes following their own protocols. Collaborator samples were shipped for TCRbeta analysis as frozen whole blood, isolated PBMCs, or DNA extracted from either sample type. TCRbeta CDR3 regions were amplified from genomic DNA by means of the immunoSEQ Assay, a bias-controlled multiplex PCR. Processing in the source paper ran as follows. The number of nucleated cells in each sample was estimated from the amplification of reference gene primers within the assay. To quantify the absolute abundance of each unique TCRbeta CDR3 rearrangement, sequence reads were collapsed and filtered. Productive Simpson clonality was computed per sample as the square root of Simpson's diversity index over productive rearrangements. Not all clones reach the TCRdb copy of this immuneACCESS table, which keeps in-frame sequences only. Checked studies attribute under half of the gap to unresolved V genes and leave the rest unexplained. D and trimming were read from the DNA, whereas the V and J calls and clone size are those reported in that table. The sample table shows approximately 170,000 clones, and 80% to 85% are seen once. Roughly a tenth of the sample rests with the top ten.

CDR1 is given as KGHSH and CDR2 as LQKENI, both from the germline V gene. Ends trimmed: V by 4 bases, J by 3 bases; bases unmatched to a gene: 8. The CDR3 runs 16 residues from the cysteine to the phenylalanine. Of all the DNA, just the CDR3 is kept, 48 bases in frame from base 1. The sample was peripheral blood. The source of this sequence is a man between 65 and 85 years old with active or convalescent COVID-19. The rearrangement combines TRBV18 with TRBJ1-5, with 8 bases in between that match TRBD1. The CDR3 region reads CASSQETGAINQPQHF. The DNA sequence is TGTGCCAGCTCACAAGAGACAGGGGCAATCAATCAGCCCCAGCATTTT.